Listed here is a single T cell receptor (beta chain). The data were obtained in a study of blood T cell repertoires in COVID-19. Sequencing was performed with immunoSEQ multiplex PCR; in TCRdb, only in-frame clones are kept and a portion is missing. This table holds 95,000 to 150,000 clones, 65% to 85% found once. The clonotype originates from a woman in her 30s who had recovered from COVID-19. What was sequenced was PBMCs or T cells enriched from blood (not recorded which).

This CDR3 is CASSPRATGELFF. The CDR3 DNA is TGTGCCAGCAGCCCGAGGGCCACCGGGGAGCTGTTTTTT. The chain carries TRBV7-3 and TRBJ2-2; D may be TRBD2 (5 bases). Germline V gene data show CDR1 as SGHTA and CDR2 as FQGTGA. V was clipped by 5 bases and J by 4 bases, with 8 bases between them. The CDR3 runs 13 residues. The full variable domain, with the rest looked up from reference TRBV7-3 and TRBJ2-2, is GAGVSQTPSNKVTEKGKYVELRCDPISGHTALYWYRQSLGQGPEFLIYFQGTGAADDSGLPNDRFFAVRPEGSVSTLKIQRTERGDSAVYLCASSPRATGELFFGEGSRLTVL.